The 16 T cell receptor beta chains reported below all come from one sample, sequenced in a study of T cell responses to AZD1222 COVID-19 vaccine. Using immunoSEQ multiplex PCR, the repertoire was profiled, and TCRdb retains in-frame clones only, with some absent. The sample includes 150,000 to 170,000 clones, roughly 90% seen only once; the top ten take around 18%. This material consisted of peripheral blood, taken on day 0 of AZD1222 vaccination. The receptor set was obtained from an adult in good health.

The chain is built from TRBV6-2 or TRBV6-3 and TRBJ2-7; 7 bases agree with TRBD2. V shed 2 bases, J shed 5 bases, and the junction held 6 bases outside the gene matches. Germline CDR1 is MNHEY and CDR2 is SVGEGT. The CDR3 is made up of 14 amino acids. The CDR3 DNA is TGTGCCAGCAGTTACGGGGGAGGGATAAACGAGCAGTACTTC. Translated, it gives CASSYGGGINEQYF.

CDR3: CASSFTGFYGYTF. The CDR3 DNA reads as TGTGCCAGCAGCTTTACAGGCTTCTATGGCTACACCTTC. This chain joins TRBV7-2 and TRBJ1-2; D may be TRBD1 (5 bases). Germline CDR1 and CDR2: SGHTA and FQGNSA. The V gene lost 3 bases and the J gene lost 4 bases, with 9 bases spanning the gap. The CDR3 is made up of 13 amino acids.

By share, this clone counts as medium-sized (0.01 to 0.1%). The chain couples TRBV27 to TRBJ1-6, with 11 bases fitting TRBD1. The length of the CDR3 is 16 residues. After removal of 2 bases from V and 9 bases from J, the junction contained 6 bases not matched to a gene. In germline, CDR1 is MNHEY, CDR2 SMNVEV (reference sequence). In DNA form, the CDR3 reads TGTGCCAGCAGTTTAATTGTGGACAGGGGGCTTTCACCCCTCCACTTT. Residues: CASSLIVDRGLSPLHF.

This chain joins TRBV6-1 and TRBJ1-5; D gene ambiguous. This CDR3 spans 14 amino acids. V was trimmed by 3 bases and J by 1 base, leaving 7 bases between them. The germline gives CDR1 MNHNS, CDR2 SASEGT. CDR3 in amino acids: CASSDGGSNQPQHF. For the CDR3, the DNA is TGTGCCAGCAGTGACGGAGGGAGCAATCAGCCCCAGCATTTT.

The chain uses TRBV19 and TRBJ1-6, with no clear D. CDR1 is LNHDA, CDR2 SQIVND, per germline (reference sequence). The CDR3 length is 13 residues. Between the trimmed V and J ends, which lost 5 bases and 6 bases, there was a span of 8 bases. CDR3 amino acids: CASSSWGNSPLHF. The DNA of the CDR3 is TGTGCCAGTAGTTCCTGGGGTAATTCACCCCTCCACTTT.

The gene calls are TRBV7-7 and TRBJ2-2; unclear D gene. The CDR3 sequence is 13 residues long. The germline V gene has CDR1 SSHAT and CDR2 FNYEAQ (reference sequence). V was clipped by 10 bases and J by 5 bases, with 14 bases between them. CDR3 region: CATQPGRTGELFF. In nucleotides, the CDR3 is TGTGCCACCCAGCCGGGCAGAACCGGGGAGCTGTTTTTT.

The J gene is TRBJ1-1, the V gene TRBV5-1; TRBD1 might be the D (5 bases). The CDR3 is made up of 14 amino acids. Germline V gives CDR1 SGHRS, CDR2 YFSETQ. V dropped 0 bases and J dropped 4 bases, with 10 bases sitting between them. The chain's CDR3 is CASSLDGRATEAFF. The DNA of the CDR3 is TGCGCCAGCAGCTTGGATGGCAGGGCCACTGAAGCTTTCTTT.

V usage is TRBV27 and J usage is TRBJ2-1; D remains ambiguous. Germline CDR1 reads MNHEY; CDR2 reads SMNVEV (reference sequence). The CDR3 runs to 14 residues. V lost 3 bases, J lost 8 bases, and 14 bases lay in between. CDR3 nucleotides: TGTGCCAGCAGTTTGTCGACAAATGATGATGAGCAGTTCTTC. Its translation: CASSLSTNDDEQFF.

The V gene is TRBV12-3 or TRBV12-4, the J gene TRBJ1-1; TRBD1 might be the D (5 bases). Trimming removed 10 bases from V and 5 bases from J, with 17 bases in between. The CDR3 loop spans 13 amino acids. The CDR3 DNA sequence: TGTGCCACCCAACCGGGGGGTCGGACTGAAGCTTTCTTT. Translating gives CATQPGGRTEAFF.

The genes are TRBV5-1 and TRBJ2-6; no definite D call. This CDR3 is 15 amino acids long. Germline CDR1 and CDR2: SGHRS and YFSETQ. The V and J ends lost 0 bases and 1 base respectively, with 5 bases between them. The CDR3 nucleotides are TGCGCCAGCAGCTTGGTCCCTTCTGGGGCCAACGTCCTGACTTTC. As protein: CASSLVPSGANVLTF.

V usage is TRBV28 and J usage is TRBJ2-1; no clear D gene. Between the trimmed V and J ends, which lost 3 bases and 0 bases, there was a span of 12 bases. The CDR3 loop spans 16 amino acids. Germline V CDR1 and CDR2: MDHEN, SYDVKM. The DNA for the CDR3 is TGTGCCAGCAGTTTCTCACAGCTAAGCTCCTACAATGAGCAGTTCTTC. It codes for CASSFSQLSSYNEQFF. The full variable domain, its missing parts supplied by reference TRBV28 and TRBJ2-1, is DVKVTQSSRYLVKRTGEKVFLECVQDMDHENMFWYRQDPGLGLRLIYFSYDVKMKEKGDIPEGYSVSREKKERFSLILESASTNQTSMYLCASSFSQLSSYNEQFFGPGTRLTVL.

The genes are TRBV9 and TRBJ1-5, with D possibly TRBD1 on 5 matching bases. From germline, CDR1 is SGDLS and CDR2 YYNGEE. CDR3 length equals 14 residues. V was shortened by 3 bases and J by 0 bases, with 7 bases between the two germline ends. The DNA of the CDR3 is TGTGCCAGCAGCGGGGGGATTAGCAATCAGCCCCAGCATTTT. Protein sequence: CASSGGISNQPQHF.

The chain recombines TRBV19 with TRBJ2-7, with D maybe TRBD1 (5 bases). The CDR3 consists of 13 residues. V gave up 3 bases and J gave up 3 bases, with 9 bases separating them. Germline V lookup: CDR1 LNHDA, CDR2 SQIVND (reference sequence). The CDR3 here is CASSIDQGYEQYF. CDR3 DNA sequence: TGTGCCAGTAGTATTGACCAGGGCTACGAGCAGTACTTC.

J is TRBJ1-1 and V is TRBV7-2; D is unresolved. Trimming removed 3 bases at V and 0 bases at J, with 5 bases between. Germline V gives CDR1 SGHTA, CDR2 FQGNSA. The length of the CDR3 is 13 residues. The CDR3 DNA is TGTGCCAGCAGCTTGACACTGAACACTGAAGCTTTCTTT. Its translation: CASSLTLNTEAFF. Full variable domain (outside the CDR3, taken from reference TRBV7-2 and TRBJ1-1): GAGVSQSPSNKVTEKGKDVELRCDPISGHTALYWYRQSLGQGLEFLIYFQGNSAPDKSGLPSDRFSAERTGGSVSTLTIQRTQQEDSAVYLCASSLTLNTEAFFGQGTRLTVV.

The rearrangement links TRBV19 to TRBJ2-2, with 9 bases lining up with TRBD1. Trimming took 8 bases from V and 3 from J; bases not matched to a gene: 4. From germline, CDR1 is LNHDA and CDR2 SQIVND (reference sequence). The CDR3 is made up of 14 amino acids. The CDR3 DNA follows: TGTGCCAGTTACAGACAGGGGGACACCGGGGAGCTGTTTTTT. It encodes CASYRQGDTGELFF.

The CDR3 sequence: CAWSVVSGNTIYF. CDR3 DNA sequence: TGTGCCTGGAGTGTAGTCTCTGGAAACACCATATATTTT. The J gene is TRBJ1-3, the V gene TRBV30; D is ambiguous. Germline V lookup: CDR1 GTSNPN, CDR2 SVGIG (reference sequence). The CDR3 runs 13 residues. Trimming left V 0 bases short and J 0 bases short, with 3 bases between.